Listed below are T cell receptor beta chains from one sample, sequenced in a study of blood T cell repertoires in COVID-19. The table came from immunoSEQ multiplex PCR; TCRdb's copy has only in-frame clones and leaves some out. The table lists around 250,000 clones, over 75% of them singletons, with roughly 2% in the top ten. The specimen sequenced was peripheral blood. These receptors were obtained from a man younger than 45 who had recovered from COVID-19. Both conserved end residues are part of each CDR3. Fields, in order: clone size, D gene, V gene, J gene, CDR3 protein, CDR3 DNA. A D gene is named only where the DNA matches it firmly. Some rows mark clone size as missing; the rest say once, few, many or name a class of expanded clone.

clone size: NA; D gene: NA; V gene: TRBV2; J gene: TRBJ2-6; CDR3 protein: CASSERRVSGANVLTF; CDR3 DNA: TGTGCCAGCAGTGAACGCAGGGTCTCTGGGGCCAACGTCCTGACTTTC
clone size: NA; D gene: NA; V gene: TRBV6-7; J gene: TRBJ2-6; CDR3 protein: CASSQHSGANVLTF; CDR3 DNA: TGTGCCAGCAGTCAACACTCTGGGGCCAACGTCCTGACTTTC
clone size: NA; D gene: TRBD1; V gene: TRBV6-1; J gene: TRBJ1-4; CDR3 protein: CASSEAAGGSIEKLFF; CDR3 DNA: TGTGCCAGCAGTGAAGCTGCAGGGGGTAGTATTGAAAAACTGTTTTTT
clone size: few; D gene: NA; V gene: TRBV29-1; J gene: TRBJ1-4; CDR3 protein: CSAAGSAAEKLFF; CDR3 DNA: TGCAGCGCCGCCGGCTCAGCGGCTGAAAAACTGTTTTTT
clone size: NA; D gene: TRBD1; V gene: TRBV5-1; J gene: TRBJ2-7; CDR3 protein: CASSGYRGSSYEQYF; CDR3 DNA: TGCGCCAGCAGCGGATACAGGGGGAGCTCCTACGAGCAGTACTTC
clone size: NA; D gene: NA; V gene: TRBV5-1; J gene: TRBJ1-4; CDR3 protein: CASRPTGQTNEKLFF; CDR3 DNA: TGCGCCAGCAGACCAACCGGACAGACTAATGAAAAACTGTTTTTT
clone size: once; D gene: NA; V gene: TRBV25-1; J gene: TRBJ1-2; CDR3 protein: CATSLTGTYGYTF; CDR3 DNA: TGTGCCACTTCACTGACAGGAACTTATGGCTACACCTTC
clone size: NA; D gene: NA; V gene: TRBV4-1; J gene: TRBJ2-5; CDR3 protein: CASSSGTRDHQETQYF; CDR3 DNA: TGCGCCAGCAGCTCCGGGACAAGGGACCACCAAGAGACCCAGTACTTC
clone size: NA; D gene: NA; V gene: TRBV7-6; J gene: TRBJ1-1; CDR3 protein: CASSSSLGQAFF; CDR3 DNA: TGTGCCAGCAGCTCATCACTTGGGCAAGCTTTCTTT
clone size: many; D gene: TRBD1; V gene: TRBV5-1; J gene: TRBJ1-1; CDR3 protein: CASSGSGTGAFF; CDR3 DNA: TGCGCCAGCAGCGGATCAGGGACAGGGGCTTTCTTT
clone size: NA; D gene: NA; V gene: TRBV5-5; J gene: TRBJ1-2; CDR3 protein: CASSRDSTRYGYTF; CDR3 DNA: TGTGCCAGCAGCCGTGACAGTACTCGCTATGGCTACACCTTC
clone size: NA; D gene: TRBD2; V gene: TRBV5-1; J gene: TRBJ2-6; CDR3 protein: CASSRAGRGRSGANVLTF; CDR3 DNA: TGCGCCAGCAGCCGGGCTGGGCGGGGGAGGTCTGGGGCCAACGTCCTGACTTTC
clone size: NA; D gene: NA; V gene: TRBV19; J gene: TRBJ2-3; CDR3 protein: CASSPPSMRGNTDTQYF; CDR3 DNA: TGTGCCAGTAGTCCACCCTCTATGCGGGGAAACACAGATACGCAGTATTTT
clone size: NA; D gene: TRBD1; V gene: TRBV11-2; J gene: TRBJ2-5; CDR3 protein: CASEGGGQGAEYQETQYF; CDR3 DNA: TGTGCCAGCGAAGGGGGAGGACAGGGGGCAGAGTACCAAGAGACCCAGTACTTC
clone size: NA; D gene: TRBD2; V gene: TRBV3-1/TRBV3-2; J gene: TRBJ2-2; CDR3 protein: CASSQRGGIRAGELFF; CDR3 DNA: TGTGCCAGCAGCCAACGCGGGGGAATTAGGGCCGGGGAGCTGTTTTTT
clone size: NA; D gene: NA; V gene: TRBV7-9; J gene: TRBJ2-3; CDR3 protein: CASSLSEADTQYF; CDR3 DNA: TGTGCCAGCAGCTTATCGGAGGCGGATACGCAGTATTTT
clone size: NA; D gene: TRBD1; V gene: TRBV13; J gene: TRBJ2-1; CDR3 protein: CASRPGTGHYNEQFF; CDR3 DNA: TGTGCCAGCAGGCCCGGGACAGGGCACTACAATGAGCAGTTCTTC
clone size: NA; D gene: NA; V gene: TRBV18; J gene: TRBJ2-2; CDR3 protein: CASSPGQERAGELFF; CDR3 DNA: TGTGCCAGCTCACCGGGTCAGGAAAGAGCCGGGGAGCTGTTTTTT
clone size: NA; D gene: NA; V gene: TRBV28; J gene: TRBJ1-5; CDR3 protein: CASSAGGGHQPQHF; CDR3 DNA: TGTGCCAGCAGTGCGGGAGGGGGTCATCAGCCCCAGCATTTT
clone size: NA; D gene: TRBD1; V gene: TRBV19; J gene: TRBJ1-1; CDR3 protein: CASSPRTGRMGTEAFF; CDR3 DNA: TGTGCCAGTAGTCCTAGGACAGGAAGGATGGGGACTGAAGCTTTCTTT
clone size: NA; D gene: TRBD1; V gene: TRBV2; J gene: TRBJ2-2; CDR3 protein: CASSPDRVGTGELFF; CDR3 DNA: TGTGCCAGCAGTCCCGACAGGGTGGGAACCGGGGAGCTGTTTTTT
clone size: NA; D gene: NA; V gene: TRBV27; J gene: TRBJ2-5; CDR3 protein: CASSRAQGRETQYF; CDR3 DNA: TGTGCCAGCAGTCGGGCCCAGGGAAGGGAGACCCAGTACTTC
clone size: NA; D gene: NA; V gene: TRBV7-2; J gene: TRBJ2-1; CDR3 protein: CASSLEGGEYNEQFF; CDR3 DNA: TGTGCCAGCAGCTTAGAAGGGGGGGAGTACAATGAGCAGTTCTTC
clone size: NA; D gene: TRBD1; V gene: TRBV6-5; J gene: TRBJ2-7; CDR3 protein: CASSYSSTGDNEQYF; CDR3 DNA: TGTGCCAGCAGTTACTCTTCGACAGGGGATAACGAGCAGTACTTC
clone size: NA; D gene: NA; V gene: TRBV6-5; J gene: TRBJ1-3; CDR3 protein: CASSYTREFGNTIYF; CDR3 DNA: TGTGCCAGCAGTTACACTAGGGAGTTCGGAAACACCATATATTTT
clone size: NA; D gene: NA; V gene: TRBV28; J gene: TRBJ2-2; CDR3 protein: CASGSQGRDNGELFF; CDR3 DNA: TGTGCCAGCGGAAGTCAGGGAAGGGACAACGGGGAGCTGTTTTTT
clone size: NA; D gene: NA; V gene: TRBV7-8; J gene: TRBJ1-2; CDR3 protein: CASSLARNSQGGYTF; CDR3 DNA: TGTGCCAGCAGCTTAGCGCGTAACAGCCAGGGAGGCTACACCTTC
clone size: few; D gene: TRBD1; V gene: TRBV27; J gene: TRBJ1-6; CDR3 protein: CASSLTGSNSPLHF; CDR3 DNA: TGTGCCAGCAGCCTGACAGGGTCTAATTCACCCCTCCACTTT
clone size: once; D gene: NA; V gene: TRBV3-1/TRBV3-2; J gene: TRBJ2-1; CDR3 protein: CASSWTATTEQFF; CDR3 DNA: TGTGCCAGCAGCTGGACAGCGACGACTGAGCAGTTCTTC
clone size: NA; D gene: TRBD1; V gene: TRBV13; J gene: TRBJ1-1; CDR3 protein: CASSLTGGREAFF; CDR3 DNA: TGTGCCAGCAGCTTGACAGGGGGCCGTGAAGCTTTCTTT
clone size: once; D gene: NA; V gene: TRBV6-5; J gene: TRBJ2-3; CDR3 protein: CASSYGAHPAPDTQYF; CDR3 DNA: TGTGCCAGCAGTTACGGGGCGCACCCCGCCCCAGATACGCAGTATTTT
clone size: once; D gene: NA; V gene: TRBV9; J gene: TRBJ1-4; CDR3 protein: CASSVAPGDEKLFF; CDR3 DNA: TGTGCCAGCAGCGTAGCCCCAGGGGATGAAAAACTGTTTTTT
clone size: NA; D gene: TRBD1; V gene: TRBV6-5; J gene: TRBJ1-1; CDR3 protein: CASSQIMTGQTEAFF; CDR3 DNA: TGTGCCAGCAGCCAGATCATGACAGGGCAAACTGAAGCTTTCTTT